This is a list of T cell receptor beta chains from one sample in a study of CD8 T cells in Susac syndrome. TCRdb reprocessed the immunoSEQ multiplex PCR reads via MiXCR and lists one record per CDR3 protein. The sample records more than 150,000 distinct CDR3 sequences, 90% to 95% being singletons. Input material: CD4+ T cells from PBMCs. The receptors derive from a human donor with Susac syndrome. CDR3s include the opening cysteine and the closing phenylalanine or tryptophan. Fields, in order: V gene, CDR3 length, D gene, J gene, clone size, CDR3 protein, CDR3 DNA. The D gene is left open where the match is weak. Rows may omit the clone size; those that give it use once, few, many or a size class.

>TRBV7-2|12|NA|TRBJ2-3|NA
CASRLDRDTQYF
TGTGCCAGCAGACTAGATAGGGATACGCAGTATTTT
>TRBV29-1|13|NA|TRBJ2-7|NA
CSFRGSGAYEQYF
TGCAGTTTTAGAGGGTCGGGAGCCTACGAGCAGTACTTC
>TRBV20-1|15|TRBD2|TRBJ2-3|NA
CSARGGLAGTDTQYF
TGCAGTGCTAGAGGGGGGCTAGCGGGGACAGATACGCAGTATTTT
>TRBV29-1|11|NA|TRBJ2-5|NA
CSVENGETQYF
TGCAGCGTTGAGAATGGAGAGACCCAGTACTTC
>TRBV29-1|17|TRBD2|TRBJ2-7|NA
CSVEDPVERGPSGEQYF
TGCAGCGTTGAAGATCCGGTTGAGCGGGGGCCTTCGGGTGAGCAGTACTTC
>TRBV29-1|12|NA|TRBJ1-2|NA
CSVGLTNYGYTF
TGCAGCGTGGGTCTTACTAACTATGGCTACACCTTC
>TRBV7-9|14|NA|TRBJ1-2|NA
CASSLAGAAYGYTF
TGTGCCAGCAGCTTAGCGGGAGCGGCGTATGGCTACACCTTC
>TRBV7-9|14|NA|TRBJ1-2|NA
CASSFGEGTGGYTF
TGTGCCAGCAGCTTCGGGGAGGGGACTGGTGGCTACACCTTC
>TRBV29-1|11|NA|TRBJ2-1|NA
CSADSGSKQFF
TGCAGCGCTGATTCCGGGTCCAAGCAGTTCTTC
>TRBV15|14|NA|TRBJ1-5|NA
CATSSSGTNQPQHF
TGTGCCACCAGCAGTTCAGGGACAAATCAGCCCCAGCATTTT
>TRBV5-6|13|NA|TRBJ1-1|NA
CASSYVERGEAFF
TGTGCCAGCAGCTACGTCGAGAGGGGGGAAGCTTTCTTT
>TRBV5-1|12|NA|TRBJ2-7|NA
CASSVEGWEQYF
TGCGCCAGCAGCGTCGAGGGTTGGGAGCAGTACTTC
>TRBV28|14|NA|TRBJ2-7|NA
CASSSTGQLGEQYF
TGTGCCAGCAGTTCAACCGGACAGCTTGGCGAGCAGTACTTC
>TRBV4-3|15|TRBD1|TRBJ1-2|once
CASSQAGQGANGYTF
TGCGCCAGCAGCCAAGCGGGACAGGGGGCAAATGGCTACACCTTC
>TRBV2|13|NA|TRBJ2-7|few
CASSRDPAYEQYF
TGTGCCAGTTCTAGGGACCCAGCCTACGAGCAGTACTTC
>TRBV19|16|TRBD1|TRBJ1-5|NA
CATKAFGTASNQPQHF
TGTGCCACCAAGGCCTTTGGGACAGCGAGCAATCAGCCCCAGCATTTT
>TRBV5-8|15|TRBD2|TRBJ2-1|NA
CASSFGLAEPNEQFF
TGTGCCAGCAGCTTCGGACTAGCGGAACCCAATGAGCAGTTCTTC
>TRBV6-5|12|TRBD1|TRBJ1-2|NA
CASTRDRGGYTF
TGTGCCAGCACTCGGGACAGGGGCGGCTACACCTTC
>TRBV29-1|12|NA|TRBJ1-1|NA
CSARDTNTEAFF
TGCAGCGCCCGGGACACGAACACTGAAGCTTTCTTT
>TRBV12-3/TRBV12-4|14|NA|TRBJ2-7|NA
CASSLGLGSYEQYF
TGTGCCAGCAGTTTAGGCCTGGGCTCCTACGAGCAGTACTTC
>TRBV20-1|12|NA|TRBJ2-5|NA
CSAIASQETQYF
TGCAGTGCTATTGCATCCCAAGAGACCCAGTACTTC
>TRBV19|17|TRBD1|TRBJ1-2|NA
CAIHPGQGAPTPYGYTF
TGTGCCATCCATCCGGGACAGGGGGCTCCGACCCCCTATGGCTACACCTTC
>TRBV25-1|14|NA|TRBJ1-2|NA
CASSELMGQNGYTF
TGTGCCAGCAGTGAATTAATGGGGCAGAATGGCTACACCTTC
>TRBV7-8|12|TRBD2|TRBJ2-3|NA
CASSSAAGPQYF
TGTGCCAGCAGCTCTGCAGCGGGGCCGCAGTATTTT